This T cell receptor (beta chain) came from a study of PD-1 blockade in classical Hodgkin lymphoma. The study, taken as a whole, reports: No one has yet defined what causes the repertoire differences, which may be disease activity or prior therapy. TCR diversity at baseline was reported to be reduced in newly diagnosed patients relative to healthy donors.

Note on this clone: Its antigen remains unknown.

The J segment lost 7 bases and the V segment lost 6 bases, leaving 11 bases of the junction unmatched. The CDR3 loop spans 15 amino acids. Germline assignment: CDR1 MNHNS and CDR2 SASEGT. Stated time point: newly diagnosed, previously untreated cHL patient sample. Researchers report purifying CD4+ T cells from thawed PBMCs by magnetic negative selection. Comparators were PBMCs taken from newly diagnosed, untreated classical Hodgkin lymphoma. Assay used: immunoSEQ multiplex PCR; TCRdb lists only in-frame clones, some missing. The table includes fewer than 40,000 clones, roughly nine tenths detected once.

The sequencing input was CD4+ T cells from blood. This chain uses TRBV6-1 with TRBJ1-5, with TRBD1 matching 8 bases. The sequence was collected from a human donor with classical Hodgkin lymphoma. The CDR3 DNA is TGTGCCAGCAGCCACGGGGCAGGGGGCGGACAGCCCCAGCATTTT. Amino acids: CASSHGAGGGQPQHF.